This T cell receptor (beta chain) came from a study of blood T cell repertoires in COVID-19 (dated by TCRdb to 2018 to 2021). For the wider study: The collaborator samples originated in the United States, Italy and Spain and spanned the acute and convalescent phases of COVID-19. The material from the prospective study consisted of cDNA or gDNA derived from T cells, B-cell-depleted T cells, or PBMCs. The dataset comprised deeply sampled blood TCRbeta repertoires from subjects exposed to, actively infected with, or recovered from COVID-19. A freely available public database, intended as a resource for researchers studying the immune response to SARS-CoV-2, is where the repertoires were released. The samples were drawn from two sources: the first 160 participants of the ongoing ImmuneRACE study, and 1,254 subjects contributed by 6 global collaborators. Sample metadata almost always included a de-identified subject ID, COVID-19 status, age in years and sex. Where available, HLA class I and class II types were taken from metadata supplied by the sample provider and were not determined by assay-based typing. Study-wide conclusions, independent of this receptor: The quantity of clinical and demographic metadata differed by source and by participant and was supplied without curation.

The collaborating institutions used their own protocols to collect whole blood in K2EDTA tubes. For TCRbeta analysis, collaborator samples were shipped as frozen whole blood, as isolated PBMCs, or as DNA extracted from either sample type. The immunoSEQ Assay, a bias-controlled multiplex PCR, was used to amplify TCRbeta CDR3 regions from genomic DNA. The source study handled its data this way. The number of nucleated cells in each sample was estimated from the amplification of reference gene primers within the assay. To quantify the absolute abundance of each unique TCRbeta CDR3 rearrangement, sequence reads were collapsed and filtered. For each sample, productive Simpson clonality was calculated by taking the square root of Simpson's diversity index across productive rearrangements. The immuneACCESS repertoire file appears here via TCRdb, limited to in-frame rearrangements. These files lack a portion of the clones; in checked studies, under half of the deficit traces to unresolved V genes, and the cause of the others is not known. V and J calls and clone size are those listed in that table; D and trimming were worked out from the DNA. This sample has 95,000 to 150,000 clones in its table, and 70% to 80% of those were observed once. The top ten clones comprise around 4.1% of the sample.

Spanning cysteine to phenylalanine, the CDR3 consists of 15 amino acids. The entry retains the CDR3 DNA only, 45 bases that are in frame from base 1. The germline V end is reduced by 4 bases and the J end by 3 bases; junction bases left unmatched: 7. As encoded in the germline V gene (reference sequence), CDR1 is SGHNT while CDR2 is YYREEE. For this clone: It has no known antigen specificity. Base qualities are not recorded, but no much larger clone differs from it by a single base.

This sequence was found in an elderly woman with acute or convalescent COVID-19. The chain is assembled from TRBV5-4 and TRBJ2-1, with TRBD1 matching 7 junction bases. Sequenced input: peripheral blood. The DNA sequence follows: TGTGCCAGCAGCAGCACAGGGGCCCTCTACAATGAGCAGTTCTTC. It codes for CASSSTGALYNEQFF.